The entry below gives a single TCR beta chain sequence along with its context. Its antigen is not yet known. The input lacks base qualities; no much larger clone sits a single base away. Library creation used the immunoSEQ multiplex PCR assay. The original methods were these. A statistical classification framework was developed to diagnose cytomegalovirus status using the catalog of TCR beta chain sequences. The immuneACCESS repertoire file appears here via TCRdb, limited to in-frame rearrangements. These files lack a portion of the clones; in checked studies, under half of the deficit traces to unresolved V genes, and the cause of the others is not known. V, J and clone size reflect that table, while D and trimming were determined from the DNA. The sample table lists some 240,000 clones, around 87% of them with a count of one. The ten largest clones represent 1.5% to 2.5% of the sample. This sample is drawn from a study of cytomegalovirus exposure and HLA in healthy donors (dated by TCRdb to 2016 to 2017). With regard to the full study: A later analysis indicated that the 110 or so validation repertoires were generated on the platform also employed for the 720 or so repertoires of the first cohort. The aim of the study was to test whether cataloging public T cell receptors could identify signatures of past pathogen exposure. A separate validation cohort of some 130 different subjects was used in addition to the roughly 640-subject first cohort. To predict cytomegalovirus infection status, the study combined high-throughput TCR immunosequencing, statistical association of individual TCRs with disease status, and machine learning. Beyond this particular receptor, the publication reports: Most TCR sequences were seen in very few donors, while some public TCRs were found in many individuals. The authors suggested that the approach could potentially be extended to other disease states and immunological phenotypes. In both the original and validation cohorts, the classifier was reported to diagnose cytomegalovirus status with high specificity and sensitivity. In a later analysis, TCRs clustered in the first cohort were found to also tend to co-occur in the approximately 120 validation repertoires, with 90% to 95% of cluster scores above 0. In vitro tests confirmed that three of the cytomegalovirus-associated TCR beta chains recognize cytomegalovirus antigens. In the study, about 150 TCR beta chains were listed as associated with cytomegalovirus. All 110 or so repertoires were used to score co-occurrence in the validation cohort in a later analysis, because that analysis had no HLA typing for the cohort.

Looking up the germline V gene yields CDR1 MDHEN and CDR2 SYDVKM. Trimming takes 4 bases from V and 0 bases from J, and the germline ends sit 13 bases apart. The CDR3 spans 15 residues, from the cysteine through the phenylalanine. CDR3 DNA is the only sequence kept; it has 45 bases, read in frame from the first base. The donors belonged to the validation cohort of 90 to 150 subjects, which was separate from the approximately 660-subject first cohort. The receptor chain draws on TRBV28 and TRBJ2-7; possibly the D gene is TRBD2, per 6 matching bases. Sequenced: PBMCs. The TCR originated in a woman under 30 in good health and CMV-seropositive. The base sequence is TGTGCCAGCAGTTCGATTAGCGGTTCCTCCTACGAGCAGTACTTC. Translated, this gives CASSSISGSSYEQYF. Joined to the reference TRBV28 and TRBJ2-7 proteins, this CDR3 gives the full variable domain: DVKVTQSSRYLVKRTGEKVFLECVQDMDHENMFWYRQDPGLGLRLIYFSYDVKMKEKGDIPEGYSVSREKKERFSLILESASTNQTSMYLCASSSISGSSYEQYFGPGTRLTVT.